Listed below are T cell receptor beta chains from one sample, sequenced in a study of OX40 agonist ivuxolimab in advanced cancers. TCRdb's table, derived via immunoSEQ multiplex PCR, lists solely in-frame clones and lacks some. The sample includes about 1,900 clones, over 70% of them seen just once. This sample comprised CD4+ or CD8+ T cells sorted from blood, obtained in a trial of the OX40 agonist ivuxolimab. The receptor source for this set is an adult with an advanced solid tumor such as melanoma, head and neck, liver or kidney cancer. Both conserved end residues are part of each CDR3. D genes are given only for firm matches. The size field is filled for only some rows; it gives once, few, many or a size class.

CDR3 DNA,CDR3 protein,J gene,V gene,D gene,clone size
TGTGCCAGCAGTGAAGTGATGGTGAGGAACACCGGGGAGCTGTTTTTT,CASSEVMVRNTGELFF,TRBJ2-2,TRBV6-1,.,few
TGTGCCTGGACAAGGATCGGCTACACCTTC,CAWTRIGYTF,TRBJ1-2,TRBV30,.,large
TGTGCCTGGACCTTCGGCGGGAACACTGAAGCTTTCTTT,CAWTFGGNTEAFF,TRBJ1-1,TRBV30,.,once
TGTGCCAGCAGTGATAAGGGGGGCCTCGGGCAGTTCTTC,CASSDKGGLGQFF,TRBJ2-1,TRBV6-4,.,few
TGTGCCAGCGGGACAGAGCTCCCCCTCCACTTT,CASGTELPLHF,TRBJ1-6,TRBV30,TRBD1,.
TGTGCCATCAGACCGCCCCCCGAAGGGTCGAACACTGAAGCTTTCTTT,CAIRPPPEGSNTEAFF,TRBJ1-1,TRBV10-3,.,.
TGCAGCGTTGAATTCCGGGCCCCGTACTATGGCTACACCTTC,CSVEFRAPYYGYTF,TRBJ1-2,TRBV29-1,.,large
TGTGCCAGCAGTGCGAGACTCAGGAGGGACACTGAAGCTTTCTTT,CASSARLRRDTEAFF,TRBJ1-1,TRBV6-1,.,.
TGTGCCAGCAGCCCTAGGGCTGGAAACACCATATATTTT,CASSPRAGNTIYF,TRBJ1-3,TRBV5-6,.,.
TGCGCCAGCAGCTTGTCTGGCGTTGACACTGAAGCTTTCTTT,CASSLSGVDTEAFF,TRBJ1-1,TRBV5-1,.,.
TGTGCCAGCAGTGAAACTGCTAGCGGGGGTGATACGCAGTATTTT,CASSETASGGDTQYF,TRBJ2-3,TRBV6-1,TRBD2,once
TGTGCCAGCAGCCTCACTAGCGGGGGGCCCCCCGATACGCAGTATTTT,CASSLTSGGPPDTQYF,TRBJ2-3,TRBV5-4,TRBD2,.
TGTGCCAGTAGTCCGGCGGGACTTGGCTATGGCTACACCTTC,CASSPAGLGYGYTF,TRBJ1-2,TRBV19,.,.
TGTGCCAGCAGCTCGTGGTATAAGTGCCGAAAGACCTATGGCTTC,CASSSWYKCRKTYGF,TRBJ1-2,TRBV7-7,.,.
TGTGCCAGCAGCTTGGCGGGGGACTCCTACGAGCAGTACTTC,CASSLAGDSYEQYF,TRBJ2-7,TRBV5-5,.,.
TGTGCTAGTGGTCTAGAAGGGTGGCTCCGAGATGGCTACACCTTC,CASGLEGWLRDGYTF,TRBJ1-2,TRBV12-5,.,.
TGTGCCAGCAGCGTAGGGGGTGGAAACACCATATATTTT,CASSVGGGNTIYF,TRBJ1-3,TRBV9,.,.
TGTGCCAGTATGGCGACAGGGGAGGGCTATGGCTACACCTTC,CASMATGEGYGYTF,TRBJ1-2,TRBV19,TRBD1,large
TGTGCCATCAACCATAGCGGGGGGGTTGGCGAGCAGTACTTC,CAINHSGGVGEQYF,TRBJ2-7,TRBV10-3,TRBD2,.
TGCGCCAGCAGCTTGCTGTTTGAGGGTGAAGCTTTCTTT,CASSLLFEGEAFF,TRBJ1-1,TRBV5-1,.,.
TGTGCCAGTAGTATCGACACCTCTAGCACAGATACGCAGTATTTT,CASSIDTSSTDTQYF,TRBJ2-3,TRBV19,.,.
TGTGCCAGCAGCTTAAGTTGGGCGTCGCCTAACAATGAGCAGTTCTTC,CASSLSWASPNNEQFF,TRBJ2-1,TRBV7-9,.,.
TGTGCCATCAGTATATTGGATAGCGGGGCAGATACGCAGTATTTT,CAISILDSGADTQYF,TRBJ2-3,TRBV10-3,TRBD2,.
TGTGCCAGCAGCCCACGACAGGGATCCCCCTTGGGCTATGGCTACACCTTC,CASSPRQGSPLGYGYTF,TRBJ1-2,TRBV7-6,TRBD1,.
TGTGCCAGCAGCCCGTGGTCCCGCTATGGCTACACCTTC,CASSPWSRYGYTF,TRBJ1-2,TRBV11-3,.,.
TGTGCCAGCAGTCAGACAGCCTCAACTAATGAAAAACTGTTTTTT,CASSQTASTNEKLFF,TRBJ1-4,TRBV6-1,.,.